This paragraph reports one T cell receptor (beta chain). The protocol was immunoSEQ multiplex PCR, while the TCRdb copy is restricted to in-frame clones and leaves out a portion. The sample gives 1.5 million to 2.5 million clones, just under 95% of which show up once; 0.9% to 1.5% is in the top ten. The naive CD8 fraction comprised CD45RO-negative cells positively selected for CCR7 and excluded terminally differentiated effector memory CD45RA+ cells. This sample is part of a study of shared clonotypes between healthy human individuals. In the study overall: Researchers drew samples from a couple of women and a few men aged 18 to 49.

The CDR3 is 15 amino acids. Germline loops: CDR1 MGHRA, CDR2 YSYEKL. With 6 bases removed from V and 3 bases from J, the gap between germline ends came to 12 bases. This TCR came from a man aged 18 to 35 in good health. Sequencing was carried out using naive CD8+ T cells sorted from blood. V and J are TRBV4-1 and TRBJ1-6, with a tentative D call TRBD1 (6 bases). The CDR3 DNA reads as TGCGCCAGCAGTCCGAAACAGGGCTATAATTCACCCCTCCACTTT. Translated, it gives CASSPKQGYNSPLHF.